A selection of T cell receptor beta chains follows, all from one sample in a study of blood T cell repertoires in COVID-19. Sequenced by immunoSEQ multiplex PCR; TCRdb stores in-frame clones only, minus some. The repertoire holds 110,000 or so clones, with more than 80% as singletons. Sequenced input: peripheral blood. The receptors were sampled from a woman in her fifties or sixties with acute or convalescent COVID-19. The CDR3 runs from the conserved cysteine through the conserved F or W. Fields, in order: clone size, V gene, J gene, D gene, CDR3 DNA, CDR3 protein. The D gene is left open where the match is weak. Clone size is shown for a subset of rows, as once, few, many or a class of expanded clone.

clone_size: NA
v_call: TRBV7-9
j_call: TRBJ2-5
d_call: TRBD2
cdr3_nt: TGTGCCAGCAGCCCCCGACTAGCGGGGGAGGTGAGGACCCAGTACTTC
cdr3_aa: CASSPRLAGEVRTQYF

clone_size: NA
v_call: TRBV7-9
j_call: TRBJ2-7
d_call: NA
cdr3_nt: TGTGCCAGCAGCTTTGGGGCACAAGACTACGAGCAGTACTTC
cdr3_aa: CASSFGAQDYEQYF

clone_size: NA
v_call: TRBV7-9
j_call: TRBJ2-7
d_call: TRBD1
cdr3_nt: TGTGCCAGCAGCGCTACAGGGGGCCCCTCCTACGAGCAGTACTTC
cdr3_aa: CASSATGGPSYEQYF

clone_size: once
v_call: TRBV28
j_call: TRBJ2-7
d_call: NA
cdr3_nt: TGTGCCAGCAGCCGGGAACGCTATATTGTAGAGCAGTACTTC
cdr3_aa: CASSRERYIVEQYF

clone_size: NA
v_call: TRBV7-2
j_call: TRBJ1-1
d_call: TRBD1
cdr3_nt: TGTGCCAGCAGCTTAACAAACAGGGGGCGGAACACTGAAGCTTTCTTT
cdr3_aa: CASSLTNRGRNTEAFF

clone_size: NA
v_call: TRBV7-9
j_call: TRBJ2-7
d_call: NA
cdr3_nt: TGTGCCAGCAGCTATCGTTCCTCCTACGAGCAGTACTTC
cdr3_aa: CASSYRSSYEQYF

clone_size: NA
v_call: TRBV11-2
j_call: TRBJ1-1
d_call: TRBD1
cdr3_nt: TGTGCCAGCACCATCTTAGAGTCGGACAGGGTGAGGGCTTTCTTT
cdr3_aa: CASTILESDRVRAFF

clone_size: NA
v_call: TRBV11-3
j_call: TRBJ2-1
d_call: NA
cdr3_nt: TGTGCCAGCAGCTCGACAGTGAACAATGAGCAGTTCTTC
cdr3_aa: CASSSTVNNEQFF

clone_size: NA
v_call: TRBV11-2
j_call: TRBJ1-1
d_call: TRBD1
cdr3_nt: TGTGCCAGCAGCTCGCCGGACAGGGGAGTAACTGAAGCTTTCTTT
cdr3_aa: CASSSPDRGVTEAFF

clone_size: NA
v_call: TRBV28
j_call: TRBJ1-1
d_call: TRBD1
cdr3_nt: TGTGCCAGCAGATTTTCCGGGACAGGGGGCGCCGAAGCTTTCTTT
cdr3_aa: CASRFSGTGGAEAFF

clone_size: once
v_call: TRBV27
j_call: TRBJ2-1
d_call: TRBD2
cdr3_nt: TGTGCCAGCAGTTTATTGACTAGCGGGAGAGGGGGCAATGAGCAGTTCTTC
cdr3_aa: CASSLLTSGRGGNEQFF

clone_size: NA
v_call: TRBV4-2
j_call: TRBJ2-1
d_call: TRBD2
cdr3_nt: TGTGCCAGCAGCCCTATAGCGGGGGCCTACAATGAGCAGTTCTTC
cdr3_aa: CASSPIAGAYNEQFF

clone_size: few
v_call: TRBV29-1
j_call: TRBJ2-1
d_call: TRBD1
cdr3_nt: TGCAGCGTGGACAGGGGTCACCACAATGAGCAGTTCTTC
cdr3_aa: CSVDRGHHNEQFF

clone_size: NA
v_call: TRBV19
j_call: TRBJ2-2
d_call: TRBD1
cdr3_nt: TGTGCCAGTAGTATACAGGGGGCGAACACCGGGGAGCTGTTTTTT
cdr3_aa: CASSIQGANTGELFF

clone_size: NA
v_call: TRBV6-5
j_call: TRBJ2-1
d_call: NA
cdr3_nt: TGTGCCAGCAGTTTAAAGACTTTATCTTACAATGAGCAGTTCTTC
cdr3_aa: CASSLKTLSYNEQFF

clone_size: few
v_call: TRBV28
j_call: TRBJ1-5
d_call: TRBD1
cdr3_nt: TGTGCCAGCAGTTTAATCGGACAGGGTTTTCAGCCCCAGCATTTT
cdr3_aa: CASSLIGQGFQPQHF

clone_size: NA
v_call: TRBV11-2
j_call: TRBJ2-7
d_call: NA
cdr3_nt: TGTGCCAGCAGCTTGGCCCAAAGCTCCTACGAGCAGTACTTC
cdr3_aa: CASSLAQSSYEQYF

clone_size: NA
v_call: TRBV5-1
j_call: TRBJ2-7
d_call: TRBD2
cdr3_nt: TGCGCCAGCAGCTTGGACACAGGCGGGAGATCGACCGGCTACGAGCAGTACTTC
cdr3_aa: CASSLDTGGRSTGYEQYF

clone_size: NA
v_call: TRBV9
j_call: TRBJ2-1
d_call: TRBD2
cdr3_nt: TGTGCCAGCATGGCGGGAGGGCCGTCGAATGAGCAGTTCTTC
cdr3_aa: CASMAGGPSNEQFF

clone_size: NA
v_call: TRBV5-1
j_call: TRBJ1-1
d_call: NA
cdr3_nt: TGCGCCAGCAGCGTCACCCTAAACACTGAAGCTTTCTTT
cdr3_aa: CASSVTLNTEAFF

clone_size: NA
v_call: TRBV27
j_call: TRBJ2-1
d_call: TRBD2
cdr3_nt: TGTGCCAGCAGACCGGGACTATTTTACAATGAGCAGTTCTTC
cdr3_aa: CASRPGLFYNEQFF

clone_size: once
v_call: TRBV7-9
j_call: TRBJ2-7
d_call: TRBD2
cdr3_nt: TGTGCCAGCAGCCCCGGGGGGAGCTCCTACGAGCAGTACTTC
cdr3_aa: CASSPGGSSYEQYF

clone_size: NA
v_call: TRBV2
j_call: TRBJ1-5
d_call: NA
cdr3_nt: TGTGCCAGCAGTGACGCCCACAGAAATCAGCCCCAGCATTTT
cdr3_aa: CASSDAHRNQPQHF

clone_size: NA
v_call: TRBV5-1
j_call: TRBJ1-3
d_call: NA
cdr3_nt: TGCGCCAGCAGCTTGGCCTGGAGCTCTGGAAACACCATATATTTT
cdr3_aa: CASSLAWSSGNTIYF

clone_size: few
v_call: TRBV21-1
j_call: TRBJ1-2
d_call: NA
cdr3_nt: TGTGCCAGCAGCACCCGACAGGGTTCCTATGGCTACACCTTC
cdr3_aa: CASSTRQGSYGYTF

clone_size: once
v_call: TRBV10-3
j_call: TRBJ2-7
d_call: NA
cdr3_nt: TGTGCCATCAGACAGGGCTTGTCCTACGAGCAGTACTTC
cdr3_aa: CAIRQGLSYEQYF

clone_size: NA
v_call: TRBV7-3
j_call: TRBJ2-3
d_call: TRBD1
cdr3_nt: TGTGCCAGCAGCTTGGGACAGACCACAGATACGCAGTATTTT
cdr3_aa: CASSLGQTTDTQYF

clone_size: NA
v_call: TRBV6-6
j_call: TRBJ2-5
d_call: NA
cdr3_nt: TGTGCCAGCAGTTACTCGGACACCCCACAGACCCAGTACTTC
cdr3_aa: CASSYSDTPQTQYF

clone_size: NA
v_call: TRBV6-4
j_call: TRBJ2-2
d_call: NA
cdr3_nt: TGTGCCAGCAGTGCAGGGCCCCAACACGGGGAGCTGTTTTTT
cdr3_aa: CASSAGPQHGELFF

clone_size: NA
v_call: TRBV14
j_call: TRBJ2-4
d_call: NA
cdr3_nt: TGTGCCAGCAGCCAAGATCGTGGCCTAGCCAAAAACATTCAGTACTTC
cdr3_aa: CASSQDRGLAKNIQYF

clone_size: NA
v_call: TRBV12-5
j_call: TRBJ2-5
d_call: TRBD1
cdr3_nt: TGTGCTAGTGGTTTCGGGACAGAAGAAGAGACCCAGTACTTC
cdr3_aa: CASGFGTEEETQYF

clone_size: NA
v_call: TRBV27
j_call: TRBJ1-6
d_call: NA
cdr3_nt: TGTGCCAGCAGTCACGGGACCTATAATTCACCCCTCCACTTT
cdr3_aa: CASSHGTYNSPLHF

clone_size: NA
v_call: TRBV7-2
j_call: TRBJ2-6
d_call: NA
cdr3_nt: TGTGCCAGCACCCTACTCTCTGGGGCCAACGTCCTGACTTTC
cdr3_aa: CASTLLSGANVLTF

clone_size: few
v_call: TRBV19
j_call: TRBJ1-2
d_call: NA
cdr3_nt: TGTGCCAGTATGAGTGGGCCCAACTATGGCTACACCTTC
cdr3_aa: CASMSGPNYGYTF

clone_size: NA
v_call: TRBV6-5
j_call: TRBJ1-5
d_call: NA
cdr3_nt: TGTGCCAGCAGTTACGGAGGTTTGGATAGCAATCAGCCCCAGCATTTT
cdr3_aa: CASSYGGLDSNQPQHF

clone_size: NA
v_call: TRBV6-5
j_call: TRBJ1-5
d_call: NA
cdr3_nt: TGTGCCAGCCACACAGGGACCCAGCCCCAGCATTTT
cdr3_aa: CASHTGTQPQHF

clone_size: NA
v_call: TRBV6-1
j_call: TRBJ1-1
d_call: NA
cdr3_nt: TGTGCCAGCAGTGAAATTGGGAGGGGCTCGAACACTGAAGCTTTCTTT
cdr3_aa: CASSEIGRGSNTEAFF

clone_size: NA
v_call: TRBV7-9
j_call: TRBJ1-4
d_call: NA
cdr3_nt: TGTGCCAGCAGCTCTTACACGGCGGGGAGTGAAAAACTGTTTTTT
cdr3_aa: CASSSYTAGSEKLFF

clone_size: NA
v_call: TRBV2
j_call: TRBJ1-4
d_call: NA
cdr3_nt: TGTGCCAGCAGCCCCGGGAGGGTAGGAGGAGAAAAACTGTTTTTT
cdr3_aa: CASSPGRVGGEKLFF

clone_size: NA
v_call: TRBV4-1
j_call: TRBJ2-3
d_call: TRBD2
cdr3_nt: TGCGCCAGCAGCCAAGTCCCCCTAGCGGGGGGTCCCTTCAGCACAGATACGCAGTATTTT
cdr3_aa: CASSQVPLAGGPFSTDTQYF

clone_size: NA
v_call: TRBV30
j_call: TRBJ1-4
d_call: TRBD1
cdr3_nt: TGTGCCTGGAAGGGACAGGGATTGGGTAATGAAAAACTGTTTTTT
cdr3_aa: CAWKGQGLGNEKLFF

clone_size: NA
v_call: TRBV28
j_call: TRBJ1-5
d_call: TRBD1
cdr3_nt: TGTGCCAGCAGTTCCGGACAGGGTTCAGTTCAGCCCCAGCATTTT
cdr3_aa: CASSSGQGSVQPQHF

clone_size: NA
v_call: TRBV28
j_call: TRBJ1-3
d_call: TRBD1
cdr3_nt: TGTGCCAGCAGTTTCGGACAGGGGGCTGAAAACACCATATATTTT
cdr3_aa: CASSFGQGAENTIYF

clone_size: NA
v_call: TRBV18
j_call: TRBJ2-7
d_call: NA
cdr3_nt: TGTGCCAGCTCACCACGGGTCTTGGGTTCTTCAGGGGAAATGGGCGAGCAGTACTTC
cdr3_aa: CASSPRVLGSSGEMGEQYF

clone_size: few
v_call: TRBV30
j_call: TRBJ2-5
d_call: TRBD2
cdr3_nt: TGTGCCTGGAGTGCTCTAGCGGGAGGGATTCGCGAGACCCAGTACTTC
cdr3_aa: CAWSALAGGIRETQYF

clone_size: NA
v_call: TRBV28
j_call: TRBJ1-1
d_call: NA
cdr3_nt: TGTGCCAGCAGTTTGTTGGCAAGCACTGAAGCTTTCTTT
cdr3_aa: CASSLLASTEAFF

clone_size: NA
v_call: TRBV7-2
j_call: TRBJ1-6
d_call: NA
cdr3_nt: TGTGCCAGCAGCTTCAAGGGGATAGATTCACCCCTCCACTTT
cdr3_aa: CASSFKGIDSPLHF

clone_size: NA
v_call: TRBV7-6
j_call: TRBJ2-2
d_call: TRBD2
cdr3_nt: TGTGCCAGCAGCTTAGCGGTGACTAGCGGGGGCACGAACACCGGGGAGCTGTTTTTT
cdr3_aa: CASSLAVTSGGTNTGELFF